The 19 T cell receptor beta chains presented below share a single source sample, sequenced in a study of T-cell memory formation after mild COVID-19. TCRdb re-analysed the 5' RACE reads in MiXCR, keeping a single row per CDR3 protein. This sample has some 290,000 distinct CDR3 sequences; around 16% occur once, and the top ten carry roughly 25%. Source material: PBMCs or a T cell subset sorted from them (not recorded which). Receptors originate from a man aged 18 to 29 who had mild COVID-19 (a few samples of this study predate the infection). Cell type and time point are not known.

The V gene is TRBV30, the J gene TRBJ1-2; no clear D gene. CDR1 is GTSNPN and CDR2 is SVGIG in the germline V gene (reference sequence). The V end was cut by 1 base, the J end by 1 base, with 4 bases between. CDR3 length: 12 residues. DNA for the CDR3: TGTGCCTGGAGTGCTTTTAACTATGGCTACACCTTC. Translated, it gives CAWSAFNYGYTF.

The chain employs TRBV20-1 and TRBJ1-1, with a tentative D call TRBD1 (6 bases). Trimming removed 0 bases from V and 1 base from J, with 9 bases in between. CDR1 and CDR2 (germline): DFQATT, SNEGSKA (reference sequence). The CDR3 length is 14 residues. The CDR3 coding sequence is TGCAGTGCTAGAGAAACAGGGCCGAACACTGAAGCTTTCTTT. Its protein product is CSARETGPNTEAFF.

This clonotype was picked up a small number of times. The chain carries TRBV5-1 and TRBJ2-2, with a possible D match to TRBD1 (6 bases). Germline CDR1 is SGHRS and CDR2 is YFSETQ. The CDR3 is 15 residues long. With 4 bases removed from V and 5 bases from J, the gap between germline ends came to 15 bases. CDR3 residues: CASSRAGTTTGELFF. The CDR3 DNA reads TGCGCCAGCAGCAGAGCCGGGACAACTACCGGGGAGCTGTTTTTT.

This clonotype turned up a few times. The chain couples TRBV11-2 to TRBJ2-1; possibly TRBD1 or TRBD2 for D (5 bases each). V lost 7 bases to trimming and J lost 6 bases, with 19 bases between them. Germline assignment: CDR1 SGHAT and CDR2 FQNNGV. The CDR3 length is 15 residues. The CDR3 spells CASNNDPGRVNEQFF. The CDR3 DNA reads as TGTGCCAGCAACAACGATCCGGGGCGGGTCAATGAGCAGTTCTTC.

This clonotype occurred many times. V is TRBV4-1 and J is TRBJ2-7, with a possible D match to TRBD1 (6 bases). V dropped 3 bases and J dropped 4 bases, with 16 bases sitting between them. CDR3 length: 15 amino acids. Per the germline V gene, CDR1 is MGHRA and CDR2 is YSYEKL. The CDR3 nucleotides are TGCGCCAGCAGCCACACCACAGGGAGTGAGTACGAGCAGTACTTC. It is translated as CASSHTTGSEYEQYF.

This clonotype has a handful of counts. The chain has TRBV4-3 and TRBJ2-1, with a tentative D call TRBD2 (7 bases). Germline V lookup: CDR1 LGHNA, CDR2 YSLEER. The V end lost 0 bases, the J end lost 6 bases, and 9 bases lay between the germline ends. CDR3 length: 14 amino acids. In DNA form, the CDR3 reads TGCGCCAGCAGCCAAGAGGGGGGGCCCAATGAGCAGTTCTTC. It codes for CASSQEGGPNEQFF.

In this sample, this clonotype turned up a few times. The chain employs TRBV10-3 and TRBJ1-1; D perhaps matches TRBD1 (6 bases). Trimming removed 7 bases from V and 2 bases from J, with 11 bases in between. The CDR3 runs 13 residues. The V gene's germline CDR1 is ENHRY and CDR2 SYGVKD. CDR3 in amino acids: CAITGQFNTEAFF. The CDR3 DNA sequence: TGTGCCATCACTGGACAGTTTAACACTGAAGCTTTCTTT.

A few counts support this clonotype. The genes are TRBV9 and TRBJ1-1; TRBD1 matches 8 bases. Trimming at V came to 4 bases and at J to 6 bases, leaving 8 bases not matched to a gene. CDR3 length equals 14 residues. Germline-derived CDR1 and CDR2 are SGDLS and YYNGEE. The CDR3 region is CASSPRTGSPEAFF. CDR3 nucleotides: TGTGCCAGCAGCCCTCGGACAGGGAGTCCTGAAGCTTTCTTT.

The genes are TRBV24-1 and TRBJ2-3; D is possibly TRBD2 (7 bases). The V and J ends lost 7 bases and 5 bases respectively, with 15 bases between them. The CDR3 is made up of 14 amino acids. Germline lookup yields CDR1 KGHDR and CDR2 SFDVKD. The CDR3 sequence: CATSEGGVGDTQYF. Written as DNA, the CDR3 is TGTGCCACCAGCGAGGGGGGGGTAGGAGATACGCAGTATTTT.

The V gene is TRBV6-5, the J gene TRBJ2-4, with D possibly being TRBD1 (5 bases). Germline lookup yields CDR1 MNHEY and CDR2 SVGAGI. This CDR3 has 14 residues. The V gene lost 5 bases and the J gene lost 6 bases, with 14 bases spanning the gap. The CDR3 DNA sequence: TGTGCCAGCAGTGAGACAGCCGGGTTAAACATTCAGTACTTC. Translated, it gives CASSETAGLNIQYF.

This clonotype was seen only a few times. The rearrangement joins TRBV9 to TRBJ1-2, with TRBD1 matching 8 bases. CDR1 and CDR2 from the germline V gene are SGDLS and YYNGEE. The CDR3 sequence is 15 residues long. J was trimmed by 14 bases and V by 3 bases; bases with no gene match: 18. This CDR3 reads CASSGPTGTGSPRTF. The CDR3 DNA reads TGTGCCAGCAGCGGTCCTACCGGGACAGGCAGCCCTCGGACCTTC. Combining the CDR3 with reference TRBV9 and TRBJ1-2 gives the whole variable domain DSGVTQTPKHLITATGQRVTLRCSPRSGDLSVYWYQQSLDQGLQFLIQYYNGEERAKGNILERFSAQQFPDLHSELNLSSLELGDSALYFCASSGPTGTGSPRTFGSGTRLTVV.

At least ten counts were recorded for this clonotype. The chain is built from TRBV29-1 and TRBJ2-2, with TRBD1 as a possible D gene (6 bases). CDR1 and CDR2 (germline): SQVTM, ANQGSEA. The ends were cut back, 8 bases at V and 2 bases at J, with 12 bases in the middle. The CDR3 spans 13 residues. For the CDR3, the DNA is TGCAGCTATTACAGGGCCAACACCGGGGAGCTGTTTTTT. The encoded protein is CSYYRANTGELFF.

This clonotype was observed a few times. Written as DNA, the CDR3 is TGCAGTGCTTCCCATCAAGTGAACACTGAAGCTTTCTTT. Translating it yields CSASHQVNTEAFF. The V gene is TRBV20-1, the J gene TRBJ1-1; D remains ambiguous. The germline CDR1 and CDR2 sequences are DFQATT and SNEGSKA (reference sequence). V dropped 5 bases and J dropped 0 bases, with 10 bases sitting between them. The CDR3 has 13 amino acids.

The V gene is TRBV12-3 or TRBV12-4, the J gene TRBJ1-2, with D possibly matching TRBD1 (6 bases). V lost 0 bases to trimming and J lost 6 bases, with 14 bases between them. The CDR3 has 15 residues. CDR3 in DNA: TGTGCCAGCAGTTTAGCGCTGCTCGGACAGCATGGCTACACCTTC. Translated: CASSLALLGQHGYTF.

The CDR3 region has the DNA TGTGCCAGCAGCAGCCGACAAGCCACAGATACGCAGTATTTT. It translates to CASSSRQATDTQYF. The rearrangement links TRBV7-2 to TRBJ2-3; D not certain. The CDR3 length is 14 residues. Germline V CDR1 and CDR2: SGHTA, FQGNSA. V lost 5 bases, J lost 2 bases, and 11 bases lay in between.

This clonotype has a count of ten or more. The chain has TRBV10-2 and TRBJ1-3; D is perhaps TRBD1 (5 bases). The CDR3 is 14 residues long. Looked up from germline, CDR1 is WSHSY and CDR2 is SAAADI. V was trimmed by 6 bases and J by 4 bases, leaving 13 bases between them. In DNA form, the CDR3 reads TGCGCCAGCAGGCCCCAGGGAATCGGAAACACCATATATTTT. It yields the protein CASRPQGIGNTIYF.

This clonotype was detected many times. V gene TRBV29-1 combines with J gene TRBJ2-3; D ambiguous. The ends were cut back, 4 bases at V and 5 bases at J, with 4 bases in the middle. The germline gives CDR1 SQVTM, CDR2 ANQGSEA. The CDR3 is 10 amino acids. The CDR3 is CSVGEDTQYF. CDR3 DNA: TGCAGCGTTGGGGAAGATACGCAGTATTTT.

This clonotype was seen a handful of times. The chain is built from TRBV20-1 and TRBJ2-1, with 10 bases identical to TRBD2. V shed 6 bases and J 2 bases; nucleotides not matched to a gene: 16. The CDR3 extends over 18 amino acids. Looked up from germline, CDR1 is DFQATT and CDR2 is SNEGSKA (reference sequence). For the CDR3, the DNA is TGCAGTGCCCTAGGGCTTGCTAGCGGGGGAGTCGCCTACAATGAGCAGTTCTTC. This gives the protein CSALGLASGGVAYNEQFF.

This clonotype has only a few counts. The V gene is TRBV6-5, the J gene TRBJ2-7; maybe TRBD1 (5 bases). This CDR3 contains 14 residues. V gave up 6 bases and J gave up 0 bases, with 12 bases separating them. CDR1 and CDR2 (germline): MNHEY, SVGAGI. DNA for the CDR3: TGTGCCAGCAGGTTAAGACAGCTCTCCTACGAGCAGTACGTC. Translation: CASRLRQLSYEQYV.